The 29 T cell receptor beta chains below come from one sample, sequenced in a study of blood T cell repertoires in COVID-19. Profiled with immunoSEQ multiplex PCR; TCRdb holds only in-frame clones, not every one. The table shows more than 80,000 clones, with roughly 91% occurring only once. Sequencing was done on a sample of peripheral blood. These TCRs come from a man aged 18-30 years with COVID-19, enrolled during active disease.

The chain recombines TRBV18 with TRBJ1-4; 8 bases are a match to TRBD1. CDR1 and CDR2 (germline): KGHSH, LQKENI. V was pared by 4 bases and J by 5 bases, with 6 bases of the junction left unmatched. The CDR3 has 15 residues. CDR3 amino acids: CASSRTGRVNEKLFF. CDR3 bases: TGTGCCAGCTCACGGACAGGGCGAGTGAATGAAAAACTGTTTTTT. Together with reference TRBV18 and TRBJ1-4, the CDR3 gives the full variable domain: NAGVMQNPRHLVRRRGQEARLRCSPMKGHSHVYWYRQLPEEGLKFMVYLQKENIIDESGMPKERFSAEFPKEGPSILRIQQVVRGDSAAYFCASSRTGRVNEKLFFGSGTQLSVL.

The J gene is TRBJ1-5, the V gene TRBV19; D is possibly TRBD1 (6 bases). This CDR3 has 15 amino acids. Germline V CDR1 and CDR2: LNHDA, SQIVND (reference sequence). V was clipped by 5 bases and J by 0 bases, with 11 bases between them. The CDR3 bases are TGTGCCAGTAGTCGGGACATCCATAGCAATCAGCCCCAGCATTTT. It translates to CASSRDIHSNQPQHF. The entire variable domain, with the rest obtained from reference TRBV19 and TRBJ1-5, is as follows: DGGITQSPKYLFRKEGQNVTLSCEQNLNHDAMYWYRQDPGQGLRLIYYSQIVNDFQKGDIAEGYSVSREKKESFPLTVTSAQKNPTAFYLCASSRDIHSNQPQHFGDGTRLSIL.

The chain links TRBV9 to TRBJ2-3; D unclear. The V gene lost 3 bases and the J gene lost 0 bases, with 17 bases spanning the gap. The germline V gene encodes CDR1 SGDLS and CDR2 YYNGEE. This CDR3 is built from 17 residues. CDR3 residues: CASSAQSGYASTDTQYF. CDR3 bases: TGTGCCAGCAGCGCTCAGTCAGGTTACGCTAGCACAGATACGCAGTATTTT.

This clone was observed a few times. This chain uses TRBV27 with TRBJ1-2, with D perhaps matching TRBD1 (5 bases). The CDR3 covers 15 residues. V was pared by 4 bases and J by 4 bases, with 16 bases between. Per germline, CDR1 MNHEY and CDR2 SMNVEV (reference sequence). DNA for the CDR3: TGTGCCAGCAGTTCGGCGTCCAGGGTCGTCTATGGCTACACCTTC. Translated: CASSSASRVVYGYTF.

The J gene is TRBJ2-7, the V gene TRBV19, with 12 bases identical to TRBD2. The CDR3 spans 15 residues. The trim removed 3 bases at V and 2 bases at J, leaving 2 bases unmatched. The germline V gene encodes CDR1 LNHDA and CDR2 SQIVND (reference sequence). The CDR3 sequence: CASSIGLAGPYEQYF. The CDR3 region has the DNA TGTGCCAGTAGTATCGGACTAGCGGGACCCTACGAGCAGTACTTC.

This sequence joins TRBV27 and TRBJ2-7, with D perhaps matching TRBD2 (5 bases). The V and J ends lost 6 bases and 4 bases respectively, with 13 bases between them. The CDR3 is made up of 13 amino acids. The germline gives CDR1 MNHEY, CDR2 SMNVEV (reference sequence). The CDR3 region has the DNA TGTGCCAGCAGGAGGCTAGCTAGATACGAGCAGTACTTC. As protein: CASRRLARYEQYF.

V gene TRBV19 combines with J gene TRBJ2-7; TRBD1 agrees at 9 bases. With V trimmed by 6 bases and J by 6 bases, 12 bases remained unmatched. CDR1 and CDR2 from the germline V gene are LNHDA and SQIVND (reference sequence). This CDR3 contains 15 residues. For the CDR3, the DNA is TGTGCCAGTAGCTCCTACGGACAGGGGAAAGGCGAGCAGTACTTC. Encoded protein: CASSSYGQGKGEQYF.

V is TRBV10-1 and J is TRBJ2-3, with TRBD2 identical over 9 bases. Per the germline V gene, CDR1 is WNHNN and CDR2 is SYGVQD (reference sequence). Trimming removed 4 bases from V and 2 bases from J; junction bases left unmatched: 4. This CDR3 comprises 15 residues. CDR3: CASSGLADDTDTQYF. CDR3 coding DNA: TGCGCCAGCAGTGGACTAGCGGATGACACAGATACGCAGTATTTT.

Only one count was recorded for this clone. The chain recombines TRBV27 with TRBJ2-7; TRBD2 matches at 7 bases. The V segment lost 0 bases and the J segment 3 bases; nucleotides outside the gene matches: 8. The CDR3 loop spans 16 amino acids. From germline, CDR1 is MNHEY and CDR2 SMNVEV (reference sequence). CDR3: CASSLSGGLGGYEQYF. The CDR3 DNA sequence: TGTGCCAGCAGTTTATCGGGCGGACTAGGAGGCTACGAGCAGTACTTC.

This chain links TRBV6-5 with TRBJ1-2; the D gene is possibly TRBD1 (6 bases). Trimming cost V 6 bases and J 0 bases, with 11 bases left between them. Germline V gene sequence: CDR1 MNHEY, CDR2 SVGAGI. The CDR3 covers 14 residues. The CDR3 loop is CASSKRTANYGYTF. In DNA, the CDR3 is TGTGCCAGCAGCAAGCGGACAGCTAACTATGGCTACACCTTC.

This clone was seen a few times. The gene calls are TRBV27 and TRBJ2-2; the D gene is possibly TRBD1 (7 bases). Germline V gives CDR1 MNHEY, CDR2 SMNVEV (reference sequence). This CDR3 has 16 amino acids. V lost 2 bases to trimming and J lost 6 bases, with 16 bases between them. CDR3 residues: CASSLIPGRGAGELFF. The CDR3 coding sequence is TGTGCCAGCAGTTTAATTCCGGGCAGGGGGGCCGGGGAGCTGTTTTTT.

This chain links TRBV27 with TRBJ2-7; D possibly corresponds to TRBD2 (6 bases). This CDR3 is built from 14 residues. V lost 5 bases and J 2 bases, leaving 13 bases between the germline ends. The germline gives CDR1 MNHEY, CDR2 SMNVEV (reference sequence). CDR3 protein: CASSPTSSTYEQYF. CDR3 DNA: TGTGCCAGCAGTCCAACTAGCAGTACCTACGAGCAGTACTTC.

The CDR3 is CASSRDTYTEAFF. DNA for the CDR3: TGTGCCAGCAGTCGGGACACCTACACTGAAGCTTTCTTT. The genes are TRBV6-2 or TRBV6-3 and TRBJ1-1, with a tentative D call TRBD1 (6 bases). CDR1 is MNHEY, CDR2 SVGEGT, per germline. V lost 5 bases and J 3 bases, leaving 10 bases between the germline ends. This CDR3 contains 13 residues.

The chain has TRBV28 and TRBJ2-3, with 7 bases fitting TRBD2. Germline V gene lookup returns CDR1 MDHEN and CDR2 SYDVKM. This CDR3 has 15 amino acids. J lost 0 bases, V lost 5 bases, and 5 bases had no gene match. CDR3 DNA sequence: TGTGCCAGCAGTCACTGGGGGGGTAGCACAGATACGCAGTATTTT. Translated, it gives CASSHWGGSTDTQYF.

This chain links TRBV29-1 with TRBJ2-3; the match to TRBD2 covers 9 bases. The CDR3 covers 13 residues. Germline CDR1 is SQVTM and CDR2 is ANQGSEA. The V gene end was trimmed by 4 bases and the J gene end by 7 bases; junction bases not matched to a gene: 6. This chain's CDR3 is CSVVAGAGNTQYF. As DNA, the CDR3 is TGCAGCGTTGTAGCGGGAGCCGGTAATACGCAGTATTTT.

V is TRBV18 and J is TRBJ1-1, with D possibly TRBD1 on 6 matching bases. This CDR3 region has 12 residues. The germline gives CDR1 KGHSH, CDR2 LQKENI. Trimming removed 2 bases at V and 7 bases at J, with 8 bases between. The CDR3 region has the DNA TGTGCCAGCTCACCAGGGGGCATTGAAGCTTTCTTT. It yields the protein CASSPGGIEAFF.

The chain uses TRBV7-9 and TRBJ2-2; 12 nucleotides agree with TRBD2. The germline CDR1 and CDR2 sequences are SEHNR and FQNEAQ (reference sequence). J lost 6 bases, V lost 6 bases, and 5 bases had no gene match. The CDR3 spans 15 residues. CDR3: CASSRTSGISGELFF. The DNA of the CDR3 is TGTGCCAGCAGTCGGACTAGCGGGATCTCCGGGGAGCTGTTTTTT.

The chain combines TRBV6-5 with TRBJ2-4; 12 nucleotides align to TRBD1. V lost 6 bases, J lost 3 bases, and 3 bases stayed unmatched. In germline, CDR1 is MNHEY, CDR2 SVGAGI. The CDR3 covers 15 residues. The CDR3 is CASRGQGAVKNIQYF. In DNA form, the CDR3 reads TGTGCCAGCAGGGGACAGGGGGCTGTCAAAAACATTCAGTACTTC.

The chain recombines TRBV24-1 with TRBJ2-1; 8 bases map to TRBD2. The germline CDR1 and CDR2 sequences are KGHDR and SFDVKD. The CDR3 length is 15 residues. Trimming at V came to 7 bases and at J to 4 bases, leaving 8 bases not matched to a gene. The DNA of the CDR3 is TGTGCCACCAGGACGGGGGCGGGAGGTTACAATGAGCAGTTCTTC. Its protein is CATRTGAGGYNEQFF.

The genes are TRBV6-6 and TRBJ2-1, with 12 positions matching TRBD1. This CDR3 is 15 amino acids long. The V segment lost 5 bases and the J segment 5 bases; nucleotides outside the gene matches: 4. Germline loops: CDR1 MNHNY, CDR2 SVGAGI (reference sequence). The CDR3 spells CASSPGQGADNEQFF. The CDR3 region has the DNA TGTGCCAGCAGTCCGGGACAGGGGGCGGACAATGAGCAGTTCTTC.

In its sample, this clone was seen once. The rearrangement links TRBV5-1 to TRBJ2-1, with 12 bases identical to TRBD2. The CDR3 runs to 16 residues. The junction had 5 bases not matched to a gene; V was cut back by 5 bases and J by 2 bases. The germline V gene has CDR1 SGHRS and CDR2 YFSETQ. In DNA, the CDR3 is TGCGCCAGCAGATGGACTAGCGGGAACCCCTACAATGAGCAGTTCTTC. It translates to CASRWTSGNPYNEQFF.

V usage is TRBV5-8 and J usage is TRBJ1-1; D is unclear. V was trimmed by 5 bases and J by 5 bases, leaving 13 bases between them. Germline-derived CDR1 and CDR2 are SGHTS and YDEGEE. CDR3 length equals 13 residues. The CDR3 DNA is TGTGCCAGCAGTCCAAGTATCGGGACTGAAGCTTTCTTT. This codes for CASSPSIGTEAFF.

The count of this clone is one. This chain connects TRBV28 to TRBJ2-1; 7 nucleotides align to TRBD1. The germline CDR1 and CDR2 sequences are MDHEN and SYDVKM. The CDR3 is 15 amino acids. V lost 6 bases, J lost 8 bases, and 13 bases stayed unmatched. The CDR3 loop is CASSPSPRGSYEQFF. Written as DNA, the CDR3 is TGTGCCAGCAGCCCCTCGCCCAGGGGGAGCTATGAGCAGTTCTTC.

The rearrangement links TRBV11-2 to TRBJ2-2; 7 bases match TRBD2. Germline assignment: CDR1 SGHAT and CDR2 FQNNGV. Trimming took 4 bases from V and 2 from J; bases not matched to a gene: 10. There are 17 residues in the CDR3. The chain's CDR3 is CASSSPGASGNTGELFF. The CDR3 DNA reads TGTGCCAGCAGCTCACCCGGGGCTAGCGGAAACACCGGGGAGCTGTTTTTT.

This chain links TRBV7-9 with TRBJ2-2, with 7 nucleotides matching TRBD1. Germline V gives CDR1 SEHNR, CDR2 FQNEAQ (reference sequence). The CDR3 is made up of 14 amino acids. Trimming cost V 5 bases and J 1 base; bases outside gene matches: 1. CDR3 region: CASSRTGNTGELFF. In nucleotides, the CDR3 is TGTGCCAGCAGCCGGACAGGGAACACCGGGGAGCTGTTTTTT.

This rearrangement joins TRBV2 to TRBJ2-1; 7 bases agree with TRBD2. V gave up 4 bases and J gave up 4 bases; unmatched junction bases: 7. Per the germline V gene, CDR1 is SNHLY and CDR2 is FYNNEI. The CDR3 covers 15 residues. Here the CDR3 reads CASSGRAGSYNEQFF. Written as DNA, the CDR3 is TGTGCCAGCAGTGGGCGAGCGGGATCTTACAATGAGCAGTTCTTC. Variable domain in full (rest from reference TRBV2 and TRBJ2-1): EPEVTQTPSHQVTQMGQEVILRCVPISNHLYFYWYRQILGQKVEFLVSFYNNEISEKSEIFDDQFSVERPDGSNFTLKIRSTKLEDSAMYFCASSGRAGSYNEQFFGPGTRLTVL.

The chain couples TRBV7-2 to TRBJ1-3; D call uncertain. The CDR3 consists of 13 residues. Germline CDR1 SGHTA, CDR2 FQGNSA. Trimming took 5 bases from V and 4 from J, leaving 9 bases between them. The CDR3 sequence: CASSTPRGNTIYF. The CDR3 coding sequence is TGTGCCAGCAGCACCCCACGGGGAAACACCATATATTTT.

The J gene is TRBJ2-2, the V gene TRBV7-2; D might be TRBD2 (6 bases). The length of the CDR3 is 15 residues. CDR1 is SGHTA, CDR2 FQGNSA, per germline. The V end lost 1 base, the J end lost 5 bases, and 11 bases lay between the germline ends. The CDR3 here is CASSLGLVDTGELFF. CDR3 DNA: TGTGCCAGCAGCTTAGGACTAGTAGATACCGGGGAGCTGTTTTTT.

The rearrangement uses TRBV28 and TRBJ1-1; 10 bases are a match to TRBD1. Trimming cost V 4 bases and J 11 bases; bases outside gene matches: 7. This CDR3 has 13 residues. Germline V lookup: CDR1 MDHEN, CDR2 SYDVKM. The CDR3 here is CASSSGTGVAAFF. DNA for the CDR3: TGTGCCAGCAGTTCCGGGACAGGGGTGGCGGCTTTCTTT.